The sample holds a few counts of the clone carrying this TCR beta chain. This sample is drawn from a study of blood T cell repertoires in COVID-19. Overall study context: Specimens from acute and convalescent COVID-19 originated in the United States, Italy and Spain. The analysed material was cDNA or gDNA that came from T cells, B-cell-depleted T cells, or PBMCs.

Sequencing used immunoSEQ multiplex PCR; TCRdb keeps in-frame clones, though not all of them. Of roughly 220,000 clones listed, more than 70% were seen once; the top ten hold 4.3%. V lost 4 bases, J lost 0 bases, and 13 bases lay in between. This CDR3 contains 16 residues. The germline CDR1 and CDR2 sequences are MNHEY and SMNVEV (reference sequence). The material sequenced was PBMCs or T cells enriched from blood (not recorded which). This TCR came from a man under 40 with acute COVID-19. The V gene is TRBV27, the J gene TRBJ1-5; D gene uncertain. The CDR3 nucleotides are TGTGCCAGCAGTTCGCGGGGTATGGTTAGCAATCAGCCCCAGCATTTT. Translated, it gives CASSSRGMVSNQPQHF.